This is a list of T cell receptor beta chains from one sample in a study of blood T cell repertoires in COVID-19. Using immunoSEQ multiplex PCR, the repertoire was profiled, and TCRdb retains in-frame clones only, with some absent. The sample lists 240,000 or so clones; approximately 90% were seen once. The material sequenced was peripheral blood. The receptors shown here come from a man aged 60 to 69 who had recovered from COVID-19. The CDR3 runs from the conserved cysteine through the conserved F or W. The D gene is left open where the match is weak. Only part of the rows carry a size: once, few, many, or a class if the clone is expanded.

D	V	J	size	DNA	CDR3
-	TRBV6-6	TRBJ2-7	few	TGTGCCAGCAGTTCAACCTACGAGCAGTACTTC	CASSSTYEQYF
TRBD2	TRBV6-5	TRBJ2-3	-	TGTGCCAGCTGCCCGGGGGGACTCACAGATACGCAGTATTTT	CASCPGGLTDTQYF
TRBD1	TRBV5-6	TRBJ2-7	-	TGTGCCAGCAGCATCGGGGACAGACGCTCCTACGAGCAGTACTTC	CASSIGDRRSYEQYF
-	TRBV12-3/TRBV12-4	TRBJ2-2	once	TGTGCCAGCACCTACACCGGGGAGCTGTTTTTT	CASTYTGELFF
TRBD1	TRBV30	TRBJ1-3	-	TGTGCCTGGAGTAGACTCCGGACAGGACGGGGCTCTGGAAACACCATATATTTT	CAWSRLRTGRGSGNTIYF
-	TRBV6-6	TRBJ1-6	-	TGTGCCAGCAGTTACTCGATAGGGGATGAGCCCCTCCACTTT	CASSYSIGDEPLHF
-	TRBV7-2	TRBJ1-5	-	TGTGCCAGCAGCTCTCAGGATCAGCCCCAGCATTTT	CASSSQDQPQHF
TRBD1	TRBV5-8	TRBJ1-5	-	TGTGCCAGCACCATGGCCGGGACAGCCCATCAGCCCCAGCATTTT	CASTMAGTAHQPQHF
-	TRBV4-1	TRBJ2-7	-	TGCGCCAGCAGCCAAGTATACATTCTTGGGAGCTCCTACGAGCAGTACTTC	CASSQVYILGSSYEQYF
TRBD1	TRBV2	TRBJ1-2	-	TGTGCCAGCGCCGGCGAGGGGGCGAAATGGGACGGCTACACCTTC	CASAGEGAKWDGYTF
-	TRBV6-5	TRBJ2-5	few	TGTGCCAGCACCCCCGGAGGGAGGCGAGAGACCCAGTACTTC	CASTPGGRRETQYF
TRBD2	TRBV5-1	TRBJ2-5	-	TGCGCCAGCAGCCGTCTTCTAGCGGGGGGGTCCCAAGAGACCCAGTACTTC	CASSRLLAGGSQETQYF
-	TRBV20-1	TRBJ1-5	few	TGCAGTGCTAGTGGTTGGGGGGGCGATCAGCCCCAGCATTTT	CSASGWGGDQPQHF
-	TRBV6-5	TRBJ1-2	-	TGTGCCAGCATTAACCTCCAGGGACTGAACTATGGCTACACCTTC	CASINLQGLNYGYTF
-	TRBV28	TRBJ1-2	-	TGTGCCAGCAGTTGGCCCCTCAGGGATCCCACTAACTATGGCTACACCTTC	CASSWPLRDPTNYGYTF
-	TRBV5-1	TRBJ2-2	-	TGCGCCAGCAGCTCCCCCCGTCCAGGTAACACCGGGGAGCTGTTTTTT	CASSSPRPGNTGELFF
TRBD1	TRBV4-2	TRBJ2-7	-	TGTGCCAGCAGCCAAGAAGGTCACAGGGGCTACGAGCAGTACTTC	CASSQEGHRGYEQYF
-	TRBV5-1	TRBJ1-1	-	TGCGCCAGCAGCCCGCGTTGGGAGGGGACTGAAGCTTTCTTT	CASSPRWEGTEAFF
TRBD1	TRBV18	TRBJ2-5	-	TGTGCCAGCTCACCATTCCGGACAGGGGGCGTAGAGACCCAGTACTTC	CASSPFRTGGVETQYF